The 3 T cell receptor beta chains below were found in one sample sequenced in a study of Graves' ophthalmopathy and Graves' hyperthyroidism. For repertoire sequencing, the TCR beta CDR3 regions were amplified from RNA transcripts. HTBI-primed RT-PCR formed the first round, and a multiplex PCR formed the second. MiXCR, applied by TCRdb to the multiplex PCR reads, yields one record per CDR3 protein. This sample carries 500,000 to 800,000 distinct CDR3 sequences, under 50% of them seen once, and the ten largest clones take over 2.5%. The sequencing sample was made of peripheral blood. The receptors derive from an adult man with Graves' ophthalmopathy.

Concerning this clonotype: Without the conserved terminal phenylalanine or tryptophan, this CDR3 likely stems from a read error. The DNA is left out, because the CDR3 cannot be placed on it with certainty; the CDR3 is given as TCRdb lists it. V and J are TRBV9 and TRBJ2-6; the table's D call TRBD1 went unverified against the DNA. The length of the CDR3 is 10 amino acids, counting both ends. Germline CDR1 reads SGDLS; CDR2 reads YYNGEE. The CDR3 here is CASSFDSVQA.

This clonotype was seen at least ten times. CDR3 nucleotide sequence: TGTGCCAGCAGCGCCCGACAGGGTCATAATTCACCCCTCCACTTT. Encoded protein: CASSARQGHNSPLHF. V usage is TRBV7-2 and J usage is TRBJ1-6; 7 positions agree with TRBD1. Germline-derived CDR1 and CDR2 are SGHTA and FQGNSA. V gave up 5 bases and J gave up 5 bases; unmatched junction bases: 6. This CDR3 comprises 15 residues.

This clonotype was observed at least ten times. The chain joins TRBV7-9 to TRBJ1-2, with D possibly TRBD1 on 5 matching bases. Germline assignment: CDR1 SEHNR and CDR2 FQNEAQ (reference sequence). There are 15 residues in the CDR3. The V end lost 2 bases, the J end lost 2 bases, and 12 bases lay between the germline ends. This CDR3 reads CASSLLGDSNYGYTF. The CDR3, as DNA: TGTGCCAGCAGCTTACTGGGGGACTCCAACTATGGCTACACCTTC.